Presented here are 11 T cell receptor beta chains from one specimen sequenced in a study of monozygotic twins with inflammatory bowel disease. TCRdb re-called the 5' RACE reads; every CDR3 protein appears as one record, without DNA. Its table lists fewer than 550,000 distinct CDR3 sequences. Sequenced sample: blood. The receptors derive from a human donor with ulcerative colitis or Crohn's disease, or a healthy co-twin of an affected twin (not recorded which).

The CDR3 sequence: CASRGGTSVYNEQFF. V is TRBV5-5 and J is TRBJ2-1; checking the TCRdb D call of TRBD2 is not possible without DNA. This CDR3 is 15 amino acids long. Germline V CDR1 and CDR2: SGHKS, YYEKEE (reference sequence).

The V and J genes are TRBV20-1 and TRBJ1-6; TCRdb names TRBD1, which stays unverified in the absence of DNA. Germline V gene data show CDR1 as DFQATT and CDR2 as SNEGSKA (reference sequence). The CDR3 extends over 14 amino acids. CDR3 amino acids: CSARGQQGASPLHF.

This rearrangement joins TRBV19 to TRBJ2-5; TCRdb returns TRBD1, unconfirmable since there is no DNA. The germline CDR1 and CDR2 sequences are LNHDA and SQIVND (reference sequence). This CDR3 region has 15 residues. The CDR3 spells CASSPRDGFQETQYF.

The V call is TRBV7-6, the J call TRBJ1-2; without DNA, the TCRdb call of TRBD1 cannot be checked. Germline CDR1 reads SGHVS; CDR2 reads FNYEAQ. CDR3 size: 13 residues. CDR3 sequence: CASSPQGDDGYTF.

The V gene is TRBV12-3 or TRBV12-4, the J gene TRBJ1-2; the D call from TCRdb, TRBD1, cannot be confirmed without DNA. This CDR3 region has 14 residues. CDR3: CASSPTGEGYGYTF.

CDR3 residues: CASSRRTGKETQYF. This rearrangement joins TRBV5-1 to TRBJ2-5; checking the TCRdb D call of TRBD1 is not possible without DNA. The V gene's germline CDR1 is SGHRS and CDR2 YFSETQ. The CDR3 totals 14 residues.

The rearrangement joins TRBV2 to TRBJ1-2; the TCRdb D gene call, TRBD1, has no DNA to confirm it. This CDR3 contains 13 residues. Germline V gives CDR1 SNHLY, CDR2 FYNNEI. CDR3: CASTDRGNYGYTF.

CDR3: CASSLIMDYTQYF. This chain connects TRBV11-2 to TRBJ2-3. Germline CDR1 is SGHAT and CDR2 is FQNNGV. This CDR3 has 13 residues.

The chain combines TRBV20-1 with TRBJ2-7; TCRdb's D gene call, TRBD2, goes unchecked for lack of DNA. The CDR3 covers 14 residues. Germline CDR1 and CDR2: DFQATT and SNEGSKA (reference sequence). This CDR3 reads CSAQLAGVANEQYF.

V gene TRBV5-4 combines with J gene TRBJ2-5; TCRdb's D call of TRBD1 is untestable without DNA. CDR1 SGHNT and CDR2 YYREEE come from the germline V gene (reference sequence). This CDR3 region has 16 residues. This CDR3 reads CASSFQPGQGEETQYF.

This chain connects TRBV6-1 to TRBJ2-3; TCRdb selects TRBD1, and the lack of DNA leaves this call unchecked. This CDR3 is built from 15 residues. Germline CDR1 MNHNS, CDR2 SASEGT. Here the CDR3 reads CASSKIGGGTDTQYF.